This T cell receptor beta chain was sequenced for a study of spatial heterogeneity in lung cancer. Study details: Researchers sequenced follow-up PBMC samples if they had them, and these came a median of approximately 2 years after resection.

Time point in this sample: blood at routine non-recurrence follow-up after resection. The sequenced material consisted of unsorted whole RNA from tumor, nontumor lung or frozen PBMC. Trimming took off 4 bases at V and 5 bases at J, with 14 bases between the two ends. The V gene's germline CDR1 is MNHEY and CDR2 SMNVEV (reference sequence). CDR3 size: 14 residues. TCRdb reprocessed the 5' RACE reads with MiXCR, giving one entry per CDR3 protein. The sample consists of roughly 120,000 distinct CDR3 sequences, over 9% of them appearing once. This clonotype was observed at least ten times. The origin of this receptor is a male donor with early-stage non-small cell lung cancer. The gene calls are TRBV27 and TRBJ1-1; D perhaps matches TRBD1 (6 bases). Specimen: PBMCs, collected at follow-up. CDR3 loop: CASSSGHTGTEAFF. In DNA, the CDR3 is TGTGCCAGCAGTTCGGGACACACGGGGACTGAAGCTTTCTTT.